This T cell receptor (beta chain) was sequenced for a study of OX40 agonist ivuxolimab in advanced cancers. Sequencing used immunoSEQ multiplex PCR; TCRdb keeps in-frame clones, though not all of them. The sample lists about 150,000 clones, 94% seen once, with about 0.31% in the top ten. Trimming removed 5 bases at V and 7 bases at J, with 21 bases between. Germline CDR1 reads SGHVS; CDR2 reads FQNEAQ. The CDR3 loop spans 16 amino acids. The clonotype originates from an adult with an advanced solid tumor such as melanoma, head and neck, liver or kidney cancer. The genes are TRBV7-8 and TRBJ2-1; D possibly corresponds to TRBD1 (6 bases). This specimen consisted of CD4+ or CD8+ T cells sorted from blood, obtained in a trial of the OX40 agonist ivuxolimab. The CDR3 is CASSPTRWERGNEQFF. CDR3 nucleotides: TGTGCCAGCAGCCCAACGAGGTGGGAGAGGGGGAATGAGCAGTTCTTC.